Listed here are 24 T cell receptor beta chains from one sample, sequenced in a study of CD8 T cells in Susac syndrome. RNA, at about 0.45 to 1 ug, was reverse transcribed with random hexamers. One entry per CDR3 protein, called by TCRdb with MiXCR from the immunoSEQ multiplex PCR reads. The sample carries under 150,000 distinct CDR3 sequences, roughly 89% recorded once. Sequenced material: CD8+ T cells from PBMCs. These receptors were obtained from a human donor with multiple sclerosis.

The rearrangement uses TRBV29-1 and TRBJ2-7; no firm D call. CDR3 size: 13 residues. Germline CDR1 reads SQVTM; CDR2 reads ANQGSEA. The germline V and J ends were trimmed by 4 bases and 4 bases, with 14 bases remaining between them. CDR3 protein: CSVGSGEWYEQYF. The CDR3 coding sequence is TGCAGCGTTGGGTCGGGTGAGTGGTACGAGCAGTACTTC.

The chain joins TRBV7-6 to TRBJ1-2; D ambiguous. Germline V CDR1 and CDR2: SGHVS, FNYEAQ. The CDR3 has 15 amino acids. V gave up 1 base and J gave up 3 bases, with 12 bases separating them. This CDR3 is CASSLGGGLDYGYTF. The CDR3 DNA follows: TGTGCCAGCAGCTTAGGGGGTGGGCTCGACTATGGCTACACCTTC.

V gene TRBV27 combines with J gene TRBJ1-1; TRBD1 might be the D (5 bases). The CDR3 is 15 residues long. Germline CDR1 is MNHEY and CDR2 is SMNVEV (reference sequence). V was shortened by 7 bases and J by 2 bases, with 17 bases between the two germline ends. The CDR3 region is CASNPEGILNTEAFF. As DNA, the CDR3 is TGTGCCAGCAATCCAGAGGGGATCTTAAACACTGAAGCTTTCTTT.

J is TRBJ2-2 and V is TRBV30, with D uncertain. This CDR3 is built from 14 residues. Germline V gene sequence: CDR1 GTSNPN, CDR2 SVGIG (reference sequence). V shed 4 bases and J shed 1 base, with 10 bases lying between them. In DNA form, the CDR3 reads TGTGCCTGGACTGGGGTACTGAACACCGGGGAGCTGTTTTTT. It translates to CAWTGVLNTGELFF.

The chain carries TRBV3-1 and TRBJ1-2, with 8 bases lining up with TRBD1. Germline-derived CDR1 and CDR2 are LGHDT and YNNKEL (reference sequence). CDR3 length: 14 residues. The V gene end was trimmed by 8 bases and the J gene end by 4 bases; junction bases not matched to a gene: 9. The CDR3 sequence: CASGHGTGVYGYTF. The DNA for the CDR3 is TGTGCCAGCGGGCACGGGACAGGAGTCTATGGCTACACCTTC.

This chain uses TRBV19 with TRBJ2-2; D not certain. From germline, CDR1 is LNHDA and CDR2 SQIVND (reference sequence). V lost 8 bases and J lost 0, with 10 bases in between. This CDR3 region has 14 residues. The CDR3 spells CASSPLSNTGELFF. The CDR3 nucleotides are TGTGCCAGTTCCCCCCTGTCGAACACCGGGGAGCTGTTTTTT.

The rearrangement uses TRBV16 and TRBJ2-7; TRBD2 matches 9 bases. The germline gives CDR1 KGHSY, CDR2 FQNENV. J was trimmed by 11 bases and V by 4 bases; bases with no gene match: 15. This CDR3 region has 15 residues. The CDR3 DNA reads TGTGCCAGCAGCCGAGCGACTAGCGGAAGCCCGGGGAAGTACTTC. Translating gives CASSRATSGSPGKYF.

The J gene is TRBJ2-1, the V gene TRBV5-6; 11 bases are shared with TRBD2. Germline V gene sequence: CDR1 SGHDT, CDR2 YYEEEE. CDR3 length equals 17 residues. V was clipped by 1 base and J by 4 bases; unmatched bases: 7. CDR3 DNA sequence: TGTGCCAGCAGCTTGCTCGTAGGACTAGCGGGTTACAATGAGCAGTTCTTC. Translation gives CASSLLVGLAGYNEQFF.

The DNA for the CDR3 is TGTGCCAGCAGCTCCCACCGGGACCCCCAGGCCGAGCAGTACTTC. Protein sequence: CASSSHRDPQAEQYF. The V gene is TRBV7-2, the J gene TRBJ2-7; D is possibly TRBD1 or TRBD2 (5 bases each). V lost 4 bases to trimming and J lost 6 bases, with 19 bases between them. The CDR3 has 15 amino acids. Germline CDR1 is SGHTA and CDR2 is FQGNSA.

This rearrangement joins TRBV19 to TRBJ2-7; D possibly matches TRBD1 or TRBD2 (6 bases each). This CDR3 comprises 15 residues. Trimming removed 3 bases from V and 4 bases from J, with 16 bases in between. Germline V CDR1 and CDR2: LNHDA, SQIVND (reference sequence). Here the CDR3 reads CASSIWSGALYEQYF. The CDR3 DNA sequence: TGTGCCAGTAGTATTTGGTCGGGGGCTTTATACGAGCAGTACTTC.

V gene TRBV7-9 combines with J gene TRBJ2-2; 12 nucleotides match TRBD2. Unmatched junction bases numbered 5, after V lost 5 bases and J lost 7 bases. CDR3 size: 15 residues. Germline-derived CDR1 and CDR2 are SEHNR and FQNEAQ (reference sequence). Here the CDR3 DNA reads TGTGCCAGCAGCCCTAGCGGGAGGGCCGGCGGGGAGCTGTTTTTT. Protein: CASSPSGRAGGELFF.

The chain carries TRBV29-1 and TRBJ1-1, with TRBD1 matching 8 bases. The CDR3 has 14 residues. J was trimmed by 3 bases and V by 6 bases; bases with no gene match: 9. Germline assignment: CDR1 SQVTM and CDR2 ANQGSEA. CDR3 coding DNA: TGCAGCGTCGCGGGGGACAGGACTCACACTGAAGCTTTCTTT. Protein product: CSVAGDRTHTEAFF.

The chain uses TRBV24-1 and TRBJ2-5; D remains ambiguous. CDR1 and CDR2 (germline): KGHDR, SFDVKD. V shed 1 base and J shed 5 bases, with 4 bases lying between them. The length of the CDR3 is 12 residues. The CDR3 region is CATSDFSETQYF. CDR3 nucleotide sequence: TGTGCCACCAGTGATTTTTCCGAGACCCAGTACTTC.

The chain uses TRBV3-1 and TRBJ2-7; TRBD2 is a possible D gene (6 bases). CDR1 and CDR2 (germline): LGHDT, YNNKEL (reference sequence). The V end was cut by 2 bases, the J end by 1 base, with 9 bases between. CDR3 length: 14 residues. The CDR3 nucleotides read TGTGCCAGCAGCCAAATAGCGGAGTCCTACGAGCAGTACTTC. As protein: CASSQIAESYEQYF.

This clonotype came up once. The chain has TRBV15 and TRBJ2-3, with D possibly matching TRBD2 (6 bases). Germline CDR1 LNHNV, CDR2 YYDKDF (reference sequence). Trimming shortened V by 1 base and J by 1 base, and 6 bases separated the two germline ends. The CDR3 has 14 amino acids. CDR3 coding DNA: TGTGCCACCAGCAGAGGGGGGGGCACAGATACGCAGTATTTT. Its translation: CATSRGGGTDTQYF.

The chain joins TRBV4-1 to TRBJ1-4, with 7 bases identical to TRBD1. The CDR3 loop spans 15 amino acids. Germline CDR1 MGHRA, CDR2 YSYEKL. V gave up 4 bases and J gave up 10 bases; unmatched junction bases: 12. The CDR3 here is CASSPTRQGRAKLFF. The CDR3 DNA is TGCGCCAGCAGCCCAACCCGACAGGGAAGGGCAAAACTGTTTTTT.

V is TRBV20-1 and J is TRBJ1-1; 7 bases are a match to TRBD1. The V gene's germline CDR1 is DFQATT and CDR2 SNEGSKA (reference sequence). The CDR3 has 12 amino acids. Losses at the gene ends were 6 bases for V and 3 bases for J; bases not matched to a gene: 4. CDR3 sequence: CSASTGDTEAFF. The CDR3 coding sequence is TGCAGTGCCAGCACAGGGGACACTGAAGCTTTCTTT.

The chain links TRBV9 to TRBJ2-1; D is unclear. This CDR3 spans 16 amino acids. Germline CDR1 and CDR2: SGDLS and YYNGEE. Trimming pared 0 bases from V and 0 bases from J, leaving 10 bases between. In DNA form, the CDR3 reads TGTGCCAGCAGCGTAGCGGCCGGTGGCTCCTACAATGAGCAGTTCTTC. Translating gives CASSVAAGGSYNEQFF.

This chain joins TRBV5-1 and TRBJ2-3; possible D gene TRBD2, 6 bases. Germline V gene lookup returns CDR1 SGHRS and CDR2 YFSETQ. This CDR3 spans 13 amino acids. V lost 2 bases, J lost 4 bases, and 8 bases lay in between. The CDR3 here is CASSFSGADTQYF. The CDR3, as DNA: TGCGCCAGCAGCTTTTCGGGGGCAGATACGCAGTATTTT.

This chain uses TRBV30 with TRBJ1-1, with TRBD1 matching 7 bases. The J segment lost 5 bases and the V segment lost 1 base, leaving 16 bases of the junction unmatched. Germline assignment: CDR1 GTSNPN and CDR2 SVGIG (reference sequence). This CDR3 spans 17 amino acids. CDR3 amino acids: CAWSEGTETVGGTEAFF. As DNA, the CDR3 is TGTGCCTGGAGTGAGGGGACAGAAACCGTTGGGGGAACTGAAGCTTTCTTT.

V usage is TRBV9 and J usage is TRBJ1-1; the D gene is possibly TRBD1 (5 bases). The V gene's germline CDR1 is SGDLS and CDR2 YYNGEE. The V end lost 10 bases, the J end lost 1 base, and 11 bases lay between the germline ends. The CDR3 has 12 residues. The DNA of the CDR3 is TGTGCCGGGGGTCCCGAGAACACTGAAGCTTTCTTT. This translates into CAGGPENTEAFF. The full variable domain, in which reference TRBV9 and TRBJ1-1 provide the parts outside the CDR3, is DSGVTQTPKHLITATGQRVTLRCSPRSGDLSVYWYQQSLDQGLQFLIQYYNGEERAKGNILERFSAQQFPDLHSELNLSSLELGDSALYFCAGGPENTEAFFGQGTRLTVV.

The J gene is TRBJ2-7, the V gene TRBV27; tentative D call: TRBD1 (5 bases). Trimming shortened V by 4 bases and J by 2 bases, and 12 bases separated the two germline ends. Per the germline V gene, CDR1 is MNHEY and CDR2 is SMNVEV (reference sequence). This CDR3 region has 14 residues. The CDR3 DNA follows: TGTGCCAGCAGTTCGGTCGACAGTGCCTACGAGCAGTACTTC. Its protein product is CASSSVDSAYEQYF.

The chain is built from TRBV6-2 or TRBV6-3 and TRBJ1-1, with a weak D call TRBD1 (5 bases). V lost 8 bases to trimming and J lost 14 bases, with 21 bases between them. The CDR3 length is 12 residues. The germline V gene has CDR1 MNHEY and CDR2 SVGEGT. CDR3 DNA: TGTGCCAGCGGGGAGGACATAATCATGCCCTTCTTT. It codes for CASGEDIIMPFF.

The chain joins TRBV29-1 to TRBJ2-3, with 8 bases that match TRBD2. The CDR3 runs 13 residues. V lost 7 bases, J lost 1 base, and 4 bases stayed unmatched. The germline gives CDR1 SQVTM, CDR2 ANQGSEA. CDR3 DNA: TGCAGCGGGAGAGCGGGAGGCACAGATACGCAGTATTTT. As protein: CSGRAGGTDTQYF.